This T cell receptor beta chain originates from a study of T cell responses to AZD1222 COVID-19 vaccine. Study outcomes and limitations: Unmutated variant regions are reportedly targeted by nearly half of spike-specific TCRs. Donors were largely white British and mainly female; clonal diversity was possibly underestimated. Vaccination with two AZD1222 doses was followed by a rise in Spike-specific TCR breadth and depth.

CDR3 length: 13 amino acids. The germline V gene encodes CDR1 SGDLS and CDR2 YYNGEE. V was clipped by 0 bases and J by 1 base, with 4 bases between them. Produced via immunoSEQ multiplex PCR; TCRdb's table is partial and in-frame only. The sample lists approximately 110,000 clones; approximately 91% were seen once. Of note for this clone: Its antigen is not known.

The V call is TRBV9, the J call TRBJ1-2; no reliable D call. Sequences were derived from peripheral blood, sampled on day 0 of AZD1222 vaccination. This receptor was taken from an adult in good health. The CDR3 coding sequence is TGTGCCAGCAGCGTAGCAGATAACTATGGCTACACCTTC. Protein: CASSVADNYGYTF.